Listed below are T cell receptor beta chains from one sample, sequenced in a study of cytomegalovirus exposure and HLA in healthy donors. The protocol was immunoSEQ multiplex PCR, while the TCRdb copy is restricted to in-frame clones and leaves out a portion. The data show 180,000 or so clones, around 86% seen once. What was sequenced was PBMCs. These TCRs come from a woman aged 45-65 years in good health and CMV-seropositive. Both conserved end residues are part of each CDR3. Each record gives: D gene, J gene, V gene, CDR3 protein. The D gene is left open where the match is weak.

- | TRBJ1-2 | TRBV10-2 | CASSESADSGYTF
- | TRBJ1-4 | TRBV5-1 | CASSLGQRDEKLFF
TRBD2 | TRBJ2-7 | TRBV7-2 | CASSLGAGGYEQYF
- | TRBJ2-5 | TRBV27 | CASSLYPGVARETQYF
TRBD2 | TRBJ2-1 | TRBV20-1 | CSVSGSYEQFF
- | TRBJ2-3 | TRBV5-8 | CASSLGVRRDTDTQYF
TRBD1 | TRBJ1-1 | TRBV7-9 | CASSPYDRGLAEAFF
TRBD1 | TRBJ1-4 | TRBV10-2 | CASRDRGLGKLFF
- | TRBJ2-5 | TRBV2 | CASSIRLQETQYF
TRBD1 | TRBJ2-3 | TRBV6-6 | CASSYRPGGAWETQYF
TRBD2 | TRBJ2-3 | TRBV5-1 | CASSFIRGGATDTQYF
TRBD1 | TRBJ1-1 | TRBV7-4 | CASSSPRQGDPEAFF
TRBD2 | TRBJ2-2 | TRBV4-1 | CASSQESTSGGVNTGELFF
TRBD2 | TRBJ2-5 | TRBV15 | CATSRAPSGGGKEETQYF
TRBD1 | TRBJ2-3 | TRBV7-9 | CASSTQGARSDTQYF